A selection of T cell receptor beta chains follows, all from one sample in a study of cytomegalovirus exposure and HLA in healthy donors. The repertoire was sequenced with immunoSEQ multiplex PCR; TCRdb's copy has only in-frame clones and lacks some. The data contain fewer than 250,000 clones, 78% of them singletons. What was sequenced was PBMCs. All receptors come from a woman younger than 45 in good health and CMV-seropositive. Each CDR3 is given with its conserved first and last residue. The D gene is left open where the match is weak. Clone size appears in some rows only: once, few, many, or a class for an expanded clone.

j_gene,v_gene,d_gene,abundance,CDR3nt,CDR3aa
TRBJ1-3,TRBV2,-,-,TGTGCCAGCAGTGAATCCCAGGAGGCCGGAAACACCATATATTTT,CASSESQEAGNTIYF
TRBJ1-1,TRBV28,TRBD1,few,TGTGCCAGCAGCCGCCCCAGACAGGGTTTGACTGAAGCTTTCTTT,CASSRPRQGLTEAFF
TRBJ2-1,TRBV4-1,-,-,TGCGCCAGCAGCCAAGATAAGGTAGTCAGGGACAATGAGCAGTTCTTC,CASSQDKVVRDNEQFF
TRBJ2-1,TRBV13,TRBD1,-,TGTGCCAGCAGCTCCCGGGGACAGGGAGCCTACAATGAGCAGTTCTTC,CASSSRGQGAYNEQFF
TRBJ1-5,TRBV21-1,-,-,TGTGCCGCCCCTCATGCCCCCTACTTCAATCAGCCCCAGCATTTT,CAAPHAPYFNQPQHF
TRBJ2-2,TRBV6-5,-,-,TGTGCCAGCTCATCTGGGGGGGCCAACACCGGGGAGCTGTTTTTT,CASSSGGANTGELFF
TRBJ1-5,TRBV6-6,-,-,TGTGCCAGCAGTCCCAAATCGACAGGCTATCAGCCCCAGCATTTT,CASSPKSTGYQPQHF
TRBJ2-1,TRBV2,TRBD2,-,TGTGCCAGCAGTGAAGGGGGACTAGCGCTCGGAGAGCAGTTCTTC,CASSEGGLALGEQFF
TRBJ1-5,TRBV15,-,-,TGTGCCACCAGCAGAGTAATCAATCAGCCCCAGCATTTT,CATSRVINQPQHF
TRBJ1-5,TRBV5-1,TRBD1,-,TGCGCCAGCAGCTTGGAGCGTTGCGACAGGGTATGTCGGAGTAATCAGCCCCAGCATTTT,CASSLERCDRVCRSNQPQHF
TRBJ1-4,TRBV5-1,-,-,TGCGCCAGCAGCTTGAACACCAATAATGAAAAACTGTTTTTT,CASSLNTNNEKLFF
TRBJ1-1,TRBV30,-,-,TGTGCCTGGAGTTTGCCCAGGGAAAACACTGAAGCTTTCTTT,CAWSLPRENTEAFF
TRBJ2-3,TRBV9,TRBD2,-,TGTGCCAGTGGGACGGGAGGGGTCGGGGGCACAGATACGCAGTATTTT,CASGTGGVGGTDTQYF
TRBJ2-2,TRBV10-3,TRBD2,once,TGTGCCATCAATCAGCGGGGAGACACCGGGGAGCTGTTTTTT,CAINQRGDTGELFF
TRBJ1-2,TRBV30,-,once,TGTGCCTGGAGTTGGGGAGCTGTCTATGGCTACACCTTC,CAWSWGAVYGYTF
TRBJ1-4,TRBV5-1,-,-,TGCGCCAGCAGCCAGGAGGGCTTCGGGGCAACTAATGAAAAACTGTTTTTT,CASSQEGFGATNEKLFF
TRBJ1-6,TRBV19,-,-,TGTGCCAGTAGTTATCTACAGGGCTCTAATAATTCACCCCTCCACTTT,CASSYLQGSNNSPLHF
TRBJ1-4,TRBV6-5,TRBD1,-,TGTGCCAGCAGGACAGGGGAGTCAACTAATGAAAAACTGTTTTTT,CASRTGESTNEKLFF
TRBJ1-2,TRBV29-1,TRBD1,once,TGCAGCGTTGAGGGAGACAGGGCTGGCTACACCTTC,CSVEGDRAGYTF
TRBJ1-6,TRBV7-8,TRBD1,-,TGTGCCAGCAGCCGGGACAGGGAGTTCCCCCTCCACTTT,CASSRDREFPLHF
TRBJ2-7,TRBV2,TRBD1,-,TGTGCCAGCACTGTACAGGGGACCTCCTACGAGCAGTACTTC,CASTVQGTSYEQYF
TRBJ1-1,TRBV28,TRBD1,-,TGTGCCAGCAGAAGACAGGGGAACACTGAAGCTTTCTTT,CASRRQGNTEAFF
TRBJ2-7,TRBV28,-,few,TGTGCCAGCAGTTTGGCAGGGGACGAGCAGTACTTC,CASSLAGDEQYF
TRBJ1-5,TRBV11-2,TRBD1,few,TGTGCCAGCAGCTTAACTCCCAGGGGGCTGCCCCAGCCCCAGCATTTT,CASSLTPRGLPQPQHF
TRBJ2-7,TRBV11-2,-,-,TGTGCCAGCAGCTTTCAAGCTACCTCCTACGAGCAGTACTTC,CASSFQATSYEQYF
TRBJ1-2,TRBV11-2,-,-,TGTGCCAGCAGCTTAGGAGCAGCGGACTATGGCTACACCTTC,CASSLGAADYGYTF
TRBJ1-2,TRBV27,-,-,TGTGCCAGCAGTCCCCGGGGGGGGCAGTTTTATGGCTACACCTTC,CASSPRGGQFYGYTF
TRBJ1-2,TRBV5-6,-,few,TGTGCCAGCAGCGAGCAGGGAACCACTAACTATGGCTACACCTTC,CASSEQGTTNYGYTF
TRBJ1-2,TRBV2,TRBD1,few,TGTGCCAGCACCGGTCGCGGGACAGGGCTTTGGTATGGCTACACCTTC,CASTGRGTGLWYGYTF
TRBJ1-1,TRBV2,-,-,TGTGCCAGCAGGCAAGACAGGTACACTGAAGCTTTCTTT,CASRQDRYTEAFF
TRBJ2-2,TRBV7-3,-,-,TGTGCCAGCAGCTTAACGGGCCCAAACACCGGGGAGCTGTTTTTT,CASSLTGPNTGELFF
TRBJ1-5,TRBV5-5,-,few,TGTGCCAGCAGCAATAATCCCACGGGGGGCAATCAGCCCCAGCATTTT,CASSNNPTGGNQPQHF
TRBJ1-4,TRBV18,-,few,TGTGCCAGCTCACCACTGGGGGCCGCTAATGAAAAACTGTTTTTT,CASSPLGAANEKLFF
TRBJ2-2,TRBV11-1,TRBD1,-,TGTGCCAGCACCCCGACAGGGACCGGGGAGCTGTTTTTT,CASTPTGTGELFF
TRBJ1-1,TRBV10-3,-,-,TGTGCCATCAGCGGGATGGCGGGAACTGAAGCTTTCTTT,CAISGMAGTEAFF
TRBJ2-5,TRBV28,TRBD1,-,TGTGCCAGCAGTTTCCGGGACAGGGTCCAAGAGACCCAGTACTTC,CASSFRDRVQETQYF
TRBJ1-6,TRBV6-6,TRBD1,-,TGTGCCAGCAGTAGACAGGGTTCACCCCTCCACTTT,CASSRQGSPLHF
TRBJ1-5,TRBV6-5,-,-,TGTGCCAGCAGCCAAGCGGACGGTAGCAATCAGCCCCAGCATTTT,CASSQADGSNQPQHF
TRBJ1-1,TRBV6-6,-,few,TGTGCCAGCAGTCTACAGGAAACTGCTGAAGCTTTCTTT,CASSLQETAEAFF